The rows below give T cell receptor beta chains drawn from one sample of a study of identical twins. Using its own MiXCR run on the 5' RACE reads, TCRdb lists one record per CDR3 protein. The sample lists a few hundred thousand distinct CDR3 sequences, over 5% occurring once. The sample was also linked to a second study, of T cells expressing NK-cell markers.

Sequencing input: CD8+ T cells sorted from blood. These TCRs come from a woman aged 18-35 years in good health. The CDR3 runs from the conserved cysteine through the conserved F or W. The order of the fields is CDR3 protein, CDR3 DNA, clone size, V gene, J gene, D gene. The D gene is left open where the match is weak. The size of a clone is reported for some rows only, either as once, few or many, or as a class for expanded clones.

CDR3 protein: CASSLTARSPLHF; CDR3 DNA: TGTGCCAGCTCCCTGACGGCACGGTCACCCCTCCACTTT; clone size: few; V gene: TRBV12-3/TRBV12-4; J gene: TRBJ1-6; D gene: NA
CDR3 protein: CASSPNGEKLFF; CDR3 DNA: TGTGCCAGCAGCCCGAACGGGGAAAAACTGTTTTTT; clone size: many; V gene: TRBV3-1; J gene: TRBJ1-4; D gene: NA
CDR3 protein: CASSSRRDPLETQYF; CDR3 DNA: TGTGCCAGCAGCTCTCGAAGGGACCCTTTAGAGACCCAGTACTTC; clone size: many; V gene: TRBV12-3/TRBV12-4; J gene: TRBJ2-5; D gene: NA
CDR3 protein: CASSFVGGSQPQHF; CDR3 DNA: TGCGCCAGCAGCTTTGTAGGGGGAAGTCAGCCCCAGCATTTT; clone size: many; V gene: TRBV5-1; J gene: TRBJ1-5; D gene: NA
CDR3 protein: CATSRGWARQGVYEQYF; CDR3 DNA: TGTGCCACCAGCAGAGGCTGGGCGAGGCAGGGTGTGTACGAGCAGTACTTC; clone size: NA; V gene: TRBV15; J gene: TRBJ2-7; D gene: NA
CDR3 protein: CASSPPQTHQDTQYF; CDR3 DNA: TGTGCCAGCTCACCACCCCAGACTCACCAAGATACGCAGTATTTT; clone size: NA; V gene: TRBV18; J gene: TRBJ2-3; D gene: NA
CDR3 protein: CASRRTSGGRETQYF; CDR3 DNA: TGCGCCAGCAGGAGGACTAGCGGGGGGCGAGAGACGCAGTATTTT; clone size: few; V gene: TRBV10-2; J gene: TRBJ2-3; D gene: TRBD2
CDR3 protein: CSVCPRGLAEETQYF; CDR3 DNA: TGCAGCGTCTGCCCTCGTGGACTAGCGGAAGAGACCCAGTACTTC; clone size: NA; V gene: TRBV29-1; J gene: TRBJ2-5; D gene: TRBD2
CDR3 protein: CASSSDAATEAFF; CDR3 DNA: TGTGCCAGCAGCTCGGACGCTGCGACTGAAGCTTTCTTT; clone size: many; V gene: TRBV7-9; J gene: TRBJ1-1; D gene: NA
CDR3 protein: CASSLSWGINEKLFF; CDR3 DNA: TGTGCCAGCAGTTTAAGCTGGGGCATTAATGAAAAACTGTTTTTT; clone size: few; V gene: TRBV27; J gene: TRBJ1-4; D gene: NA
CDR3 protein: CASSVRGSMDTQYF; CDR3 DNA: TGTGCCAGCAGCGTAAGAGGGTCCATGGATACGCAGTATTTT; clone size: NA; V gene: TRBV9; J gene: TRBJ2-3; D gene: NA
CDR3 protein: CSARDFKRTDTQYF; CDR3 DNA: TGCAGTGCTAGGGATTTTAAGCGAACAGATACGCAGTATTTT; clone size: many; V gene: TRBV20-1; J gene: TRBJ2-3; D gene: NA
CDR3 protein: CASSLLGLGNEQFF; CDR3 DNA: TGCGCCAGCAGCTTGTTGGGCCTCGGCAATGAGCAGTTCTTC; clone size: many; V gene: TRBV5-1; J gene: TRBJ2-1; D gene: NA
CDR3 protein: CSVEDGARGGRNEQFF; CDR3 DNA: TGCAGCGTTGAAGATGGTGCGCGGGGGGGCAGGAATGAGCAGTTCTTC; clone size: few; V gene: TRBV29-1; J gene: TRBJ2-1; D gene: TRBD2
CDR3 protein: CSARDLGGTIDTQYF; CDR3 DNA: TGCAGTGCTAGAGATTTAGGAGGGACTATCGATACGCAGTATTTT; clone size: few; V gene: TRBV20-1; J gene: TRBJ2-3; D gene: TRBD2
CDR3 protein: CAWSVLGTPNEKLFF; CDR3 DNA: TGTGCCTGGAGTGTACTTGGGACTCCAAATGAAAAACTGTTTTTT; clone size: few; V gene: TRBV30; J gene: TRBJ1-4; D gene: NA
CDR3 protein: CASRNQGRNTEAFF; CDR3 DNA: TGTGCCAGCAGGAATCAGGGGAGGAACACTGAAGCTTTCTTT; clone size: NA; V gene: TRBV5-6; J gene: TRBJ1-1; D gene: NA
CDR3 protein: CASSPTGSSGANVLTF; CDR3 DNA: TGTGCTAGCAGCCCGACAGGAAGCTCTGGGGCCAACGTCCTGACTTTC; clone size: many; V gene: TRBV7-7; J gene: TRBJ2-6; D gene: NA
CDR3 protein: CATSSTYNEQFF; CDR3 DNA: TGTGCCACCAGCTCGACCTACAATGAGCAGTTCTTC; clone size: NA; V gene: TRBV15; J gene: TRBJ2-1; D gene: NA
CDR3 protein: CASSFGSGGYGYTF; CDR3 DNA: TGTGCCAGCAGTTTCGGCTCGGGGGGCTATGGCTACACCTTC; clone size: many; V gene: TRBV27; J gene: TRBJ1-2; D gene: NA
CDR3 protein: CASSNTRQELTNGYTF; CDR3 DNA: TGTGCCAGCAGCAATACGAGACAGGAATTAACTAATGGCTACACCTTC; clone size: many; V gene: TRBV7-9; J gene: TRBJ1-2; D gene: NA
CDR3 protein: CASSRDSYYEQYF; CDR3 DNA: TGTGCCAGCAGTCGGGACAGCTACTACGAGCAGTACTTC; clone size: few; V gene: TRBV12-3/TRBV12-4; J gene: TRBJ2-7; D gene: TRBD1